Listed here is a single T cell receptor (beta chain). The data stem from a study of control samples from healthy donors and cancer patients. This CDR3 is built from 13 residues. Trimming took off 4 bases at V and 2 bases at J, with 7 bases between the two ends. Germline V CDR1 and CDR2: WNHNN, SYGVQD (reference sequence). The data were produced by immunoSEQ multiplex PCR, yet TCRdb's version contains in-frame clones alone and is incomplete. Seen here are 70,000 or so clones, about nine tenths observed once, and the top ten hold about 19%. Source material: PBMCs. The V and J genes are TRBV10-1 and TRBJ2-3; no clear D. This TCR was sampled from a man aged 55 to 70 with lung cancer. CDR3 region: CASSGISTDTQYF. In DNA form, the CDR3 reads TGCGCCAGCAGTGGGATCTCCACAGATACGCAGTATTTT.